The clone carrying this T cell receptor beta chain was seen more than once but under ten times. Its cognate antigen is unknown. Trimming cost V 3 bases and J 1 base; bases outside gene matches: 7. The CDR3 runs to 16 residues. Germline V CDR1 and CDR2: SGHTA, FQGTGA. The sample is drawn from a study of T cell repertoires in cytomegalovirus infection. Study-level background: Selection of CMV epitopes for the study included recently identified HLA-C-restricted and well-studied HLA-B-restricted ones. Study-wide points: Ex vivo, HLA-C-restricted CMV-specific TCR beta clonotypes prevailed over the rest of the response.

TCRdb passed the reads through MiXCR, listing each CDR3 protein once. The data contain about 770,000 distinct CDR3 sequences, just under 30% of them singletons. Sequenced material: cultured CD8+ T cells from PBMCs, taken from culture after CMV antigen stimulation. The chain links TRBV7-3 to TRBJ2-5; 8 bases agree with TRBD1. This TCR was recovered from a human donor in good health (CMV status not recorded). Some clones in this sample may be carry-over from other donors' samples. The CDR3 DNA is TGTGCCAGCAGCTTTAAAGGACAGGGATTCCAAGAGACCCAGTACTTC. This sequence encodes CASSFKGQGFQETQYF.